Reported below is one T cell receptor (beta chain). Antigen unknown. This record belongs to a study of blood T cells in healthy people across ages. Study results and caveats: Compared with aged donors, long-lived donors showed fewer expanded clones, suggesting selection. Samples with more naive T cells showed higher observed beta diversity.

Trimming took off 6 bases at V and 4 bases at J, with 21 bases between the two ends. Germline CDR1 is SEHNR and CDR2 is FQNEAQ (reference sequence). The CDR3 has 16 residues. The authors ran a second PCR of about 6 to 12 cycles using a sample-barcoded 5' primer and a J-beta primer mix. Each CDR3 protein is one row after TCRdb ran MiXCR on the 5' RACE reads. The sample holds 780,000 or so distinct CDR3 sequences, 45% to 70% seen once. The sequenced material came from blood. The gene calls are TRBV7-9 and TRBJ2-5, with a weak D call TRBD1 (5 bases). The sequence was obtained from a man in his forties in good health. The CDR3 reads CASSPVGVAFGETQYF. The CDR3 coding sequence is TGTGCCAGCAGTCCCGTAGGGGTAGCCTTCGGAGAGACCCAGTACTTC.